Shown below are 10 T cell receptor beta chains from a single sample sequenced in a study of blood T cell repertoires in COVID-19. Assay used: immunoSEQ multiplex PCR; TCRdb lists only in-frame clones, some missing. The repertoire holds some 170,000 clones, with 75% to 90% as singletons. Source material: peripheral blood. These receptors all stem from a woman older than 75 with active or convalescent COVID-19.

As for this clone: The sample holds other DNA sequences that translate to the same CDR3. The chain employs TRBV18 and TRBJ1-2; the match to TRBD1 covers 9 bases. The CDR3 runs 16 residues. The ends lost 3 bases at V and 4 bases at J; junction bases unmatched: 9. Germline V gives CDR1 KGHSH, CDR2 LQKENI. CDR3 residues: CASSPARTGAAYGYTF. Written as DNA, the CDR3 is TGTGCCAGCTCACCGGCCCGGACAGGGGCGGCCTATGGCTACACCTTC.

V and J are TRBV7-9 and TRBJ1-5; D is unresolved. The ends were cut back, 2 bases at V and 6 bases at J, with 5 bases in the middle. Looked up from germline, CDR1 is SEHNR and CDR2 is FQNEAQ (reference sequence). The CDR3 loop spans 12 amino acids. CDR3 sequence (DNA): TGTGCCAGCAGCTTAAACGGTCAGCCCCAGCATTTT. Residues: CASSLNGQPQHF.

This clone was observed a few times. The chain uses TRBV6-2 or TRBV6-3 and TRBJ1-5; TRBD1 is a possible D gene (5 bases). V was cut by 5 bases and J by 2 bases, with 13 bases left in between. The CDR3 spans 15 residues. Per germline, CDR1 MNHEY and CDR2 SVGEGT. CDR3 loop: CASSPWGEGNQPQHF. The CDR3 bases are TGTGCCAGCAGTCCCTGGGGGGAAGGCAATCAGCCCCAGCATTTT.

The V call is TRBV5-1, the J call TRBJ2-3; 9 nucleotides line up with TRBD1. Germline V gene lookup returns CDR1 SGHRS and CDR2 YFSETQ. The CDR3 spans 15 residues. Losses at the gene ends were 2 bases for V and 8 bases for J; bases not matched to a gene: 9. The CDR3 region is CASSLTGQGLTTQYF. The CDR3, as DNA: TGCGCCAGCAGCTTAACGGGACAGGGTCTTACTACGCAGTATTTT.

As for this clone: Other DNA sequences within the sample encode an identical CDR3. The V and J genes are TRBV27 and TRBJ1-3; 7 bases fit TRBD1. Unmatched junction bases numbered 2, after V lost 5 bases and J lost 1 base. The CDR3 sequence is 14 residues long. Germline-derived CDR1 and CDR2 are MNHEY and SMNVEV (reference sequence). Here the CDR3 DNA reads TGTGCCAGCAGTCGACAGGGTTCTGGAAACACCATATATTTT. It translates to CASSRQGSGNTIYF.

The chain is built from TRBV6-4 and TRBJ2-5, with TRBD2 matching over 14 bases. Trimming at V came to 7 bases and at J to 4 bases, leaving 17 bases not matched to a gene. The germline V gene encodes CDR1 MRHNA and CDR2 SNTAGT. The CDR3 is 19 residues long. As DNA, the CDR3 is TGTGCCAGCACCAGACTAGCGGGGGGGCCGTTGGTATGGGCAGAGACCCAGTACTTC. The encoded protein is CASTRLAGGPLVWAETQYF.

This clone was picked up a small number of times. CDR3 loop: CASSPQRADSRRYTF. For the CDR3, the DNA is TGTGCCAGCTCACCCCAAAGGGCGGACTCCAGACGCTACACCTTC. The chain is built from TRBV18 and TRBJ1-2; no firm D call. Looked up from germline, CDR1 is KGHSH and CDR2 is LQKENI. V lost 3 bases to trimming and J lost 9 bases, with 20 bases between them. The CDR3 covers 15 residues.

The chain recombines TRBV10-3 with TRBJ2-1; 9 bases line up with TRBD2. There are 14 residues in the CDR3. Trimming took 8 bases from V and 5 from J; bases not matched to a gene: 7. Germline V lookup: CDR1 ENHRY, CDR2 SYGVKD. CDR3 loop: CAIFLAGDNNEQFF. The CDR3, as DNA: TGTGCCATCTTCTTAGCGGGGGATAACAATGAGCAGTTCTTC.

This clone was seen a handful of times. V and J are TRBV27 and TRBJ2-1, with TRBD1 matching over 7 bases. The CDR3 is 16 amino acids. V dropped 4 bases and J dropped 1; count of bases not matched to a gene: 7. CDR1 MNHEY and CDR2 SMNVEV come from the germline V gene (reference sequence). This CDR3 reads CASSWVYRGSYNEQFF. The CDR3, as DNA: TGTGCCAGCAGTTGGGTATACAGGGGATCCTACAATGAGCAGTTCTTC.

V gene TRBV19 combines with J gene TRBJ1-3; TRBD1 matches 8 bases. Per the germline V gene, CDR1 is LNHDA and CDR2 is SQIVND (reference sequence). The CDR3 loop spans 15 amino acids. Losses at the gene ends were 5 bases for V and 1 base for J; bases not matched to a gene: 4. CDR3 amino acids: CASSPRTGSGNTIYF. The DNA of the CDR3 is TGTGCCAGTAGTCCTCGGACAGGGTCTGGAAACACCATATATTTT.